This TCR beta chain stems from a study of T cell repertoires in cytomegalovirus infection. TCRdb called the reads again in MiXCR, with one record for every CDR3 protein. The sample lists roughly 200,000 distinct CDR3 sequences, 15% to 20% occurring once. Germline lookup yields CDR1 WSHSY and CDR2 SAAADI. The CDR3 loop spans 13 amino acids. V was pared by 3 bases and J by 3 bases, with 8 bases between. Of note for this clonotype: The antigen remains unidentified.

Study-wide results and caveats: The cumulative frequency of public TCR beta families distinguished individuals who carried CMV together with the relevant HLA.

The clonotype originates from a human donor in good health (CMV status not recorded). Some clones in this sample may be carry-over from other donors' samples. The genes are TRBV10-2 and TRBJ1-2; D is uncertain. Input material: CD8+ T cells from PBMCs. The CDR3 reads CASSDLDYYGYTF. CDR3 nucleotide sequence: TGCGCCAGCAGTGACCTGGACTACTATGGCTACACCTTC.